Following are 13 T cell receptor beta chains from one sample sequenced in a study of cytomegalovirus exposure and HLA in healthy donors. The PCR ran on 60 Vbeta and 13 Jbeta primers. The table came from immunoSEQ multiplex PCR; TCRdb's copy has only in-frame clones and leaves some out. The sample lists about 130,000 clones, about 80% seen once, with around 7% in the top ten. Specimen: PBMCs. Source of these receptors: a man aged 35-49 years in good health and CMV-seropositive.

The rearrangement joins TRBV19 to TRBJ1-1; D is unclear. This CDR3 is built from 17 residues. V lost 0 bases to trimming and J lost 0 bases, with 14 bases between them. Looked up from germline, CDR1 is LNHDA and CDR2 is SQIVND (reference sequence). CDR3 sequence reads: CASSIDSGAPMNTEAFF. The DNA of the CDR3 is TGTGCCAGTAGTATAGATTCCGGAGCTCCTATGAACACTGAAGCTTTCTTT.

The chain uses TRBV18 and TRBJ2-7; D perhaps matches TRBD1 (6 bases). Germline CDR1 is KGHSH and CDR2 is LQKENI. The CDR3 consists of 14 residues. The germline V and J ends were trimmed by 4 bases and 5 bases, with 15 bases remaining between them. The CDR3, as DNA: TGTGCCAGCTCACTAGAAACAGGGTTCGACGAGCAGTACTTC. Translated: CASSLETGFDEQYF. Drawing the rest from reference TRBV18 and TRBJ2-7, the complete variable domain is NAGVMQNPRHLVRRRGQEARLRCSPMKGHSHVYWYRQLPEEGLKFMVYLQKENIIDESGMPKERFSAEFPKEGPSILRIQQVVRGDSAAYFCASSLETGFDEQYFGPGTRLTVT.

The chain links TRBV15 to TRBJ2-1; D call uncertain. The V gene lost 1 base and the J gene lost 13 bases, with 8 bases spanning the gap. CDR1 and CDR2 from the germline V gene are LNHNV and YYDKDF (reference sequence). The CDR3 is 11 amino acids. CDR3 sequence reads: CATSRAERQFF. Written as DNA, the CDR3 is TGTGCCACCAGCAGAGCCGAGCGACAGTTCTTC.

The chain employs TRBV13 and TRBJ2-2; TRBD1 agrees at 7 bases. The CDR3 runs to 16 residues. Looked up from germline, CDR1 is PRHDT and CDR2 is FYEKMQ (reference sequence). The trim removed 5 bases at V and 5 bases at J, leaving 11 bases unmatched. The CDR3 spells CASSAYRGSRTGELFF. As DNA, the CDR3 is TGTGCCAGCAGCGCCTACAGGGGAAGTAGGACCGGGGAGCTGTTTTTT. The full variable domain, with the rest looked up from reference TRBV13 and TRBJ2-2, is AAGVIQSPRHLIKEKRETATLKCYPIPRHDTVYWYQQGPGQDPQFLISFYEKMQSDKGSIPDRFSAQQFSDYHSELNMSSLELGDSALYFCASSAYRGSRTGELFFGEGSRLTVL.

The chain recombines TRBV27 with TRBJ1-2; 7 positions agree with TRBD1. Germline loops: CDR1 MNHEY, CDR2 SMNVEV (reference sequence). This CDR3 contains 16 residues. With V trimmed by 3 bases and J by 0 bases, 7 bases remained unmatched. This CDR3 reads CASSFSPGQPNYGYTF. The CDR3 DNA is TGTGCCAGCAGTTTCTCACCGGGACAGCCTAACTATGGCTACACCTTC.

The J gene is TRBJ1-5, the V gene TRBV19, with D tentatively TRBD1 (6 bases). From germline, CDR1 is LNHDA and CDR2 SQIVND (reference sequence). V was clipped by 3 bases and J by 6 bases, with 24 bases between them. The CDR3 spans 18 residues. CDR3 sequence (DNA): TGTGCCAGTAGTATTAATCGGAGTCAGGGGCCGTCGGGTCAGCCCCAGCATTTT. Encoded protein: CASSINRSQGPSGQPQHF. Based on the CDR3 plus reference TRBV19 and TRBJ1-5, the full variable domain is DGGITQSPKYLFRKEGQNVTLSCEQNLNHDAMYWYRQDPGQGLRLIYYSQIVNDFQKGDIAEGYSVSREKKESFPLTVTSAQKNPTAFYLCASSINRSQGPSGQPQHFGDGTRLSIL.

This chain connects TRBV15 to TRBJ1-2, with a weak D call TRBD1 (6 bases). Per germline, CDR1 LNHNV and CDR2 YYDKDF (reference sequence). Deletions cut 8 bases from V and 3 bases from J, with 19 bases between. The CDR3 runs 15 residues. CDR3 bases: TGTGCCACCTCGGGGGGCAGGGGACGCGACTATGGCTACACCTTC. This sequence encodes CATSGGRGRDYGYTF.

V usage is TRBV4-2 and J usage is TRBJ2-7; 8 nucleotides align to TRBD2. V lost 0 bases to trimming and J lost 5 bases; unmatched junction nucleotides: 12. The CDR3 has 17 amino acids. The germline CDR1 and CDR2 sequences are LGHNA and YNFKEQ. The CDR3 DNA is TGTGCCAGCAGCCAAGACTCAATCAGCGGGAGTTACCACGAGCAGTACTTC. Protein sequence: CASSQDSISGSYHEQYF.

The V call is TRBV19, the J call TRBJ2-7; 7 bases map to TRBD1. This CDR3 is 13 amino acids long. The V gene end was trimmed by 9 bases and the J gene end by 6 bases; junction bases not matched to a gene: 11. The V gene's germline CDR1 is LNHDA and CDR2 SQIVND (reference sequence). CDR3 region: CASSTTGSVEQYF. CDR3 DNA sequence: TGTGCCAGCTCTACGACAGGGTCGGTCGAGCAGTACTTC.

The chain uses TRBV15 and TRBJ1-2, with D uncertain. Germline-derived CDR1 and CDR2 are LNHNV and YYDKDF (reference sequence). The CDR3 is made up of 15 amino acids. The germline V and J ends were trimmed by 0 bases and 6 bases, with 14 bases remaining between them. Here the CDR3 reads CATSRDGVSRDGYTF. The CDR3 DNA sequence: TGTGCCACCAGCAGAGATGGTGTCTCCCGGGATGGCTACACCTTC.

This chain links TRBV18 with TRBJ2-5; D is undetermined. This CDR3 spans 14 amino acids. CDR1 and CDR2 from the germline V gene are KGHSH and LQKENI. V gave up 1 base and J gave up 0 bases, with 6 bases separating them. The CDR3 nucleotides read TGTGCCAGCTCACCACTGGCGGACCAAGAGACCCAGTACTTC. This translates into CASSPLADQETQYF.

This chain connects TRBV7-2 to TRBJ2-1; 11 positions match TRBD2. The CDR3 sequence is 17 residues long. V lost 0 bases to trimming and J lost 10 bases; unmatched junction nucleotides: 11. The germline gives CDR1 SGHTA, CDR2 FQGNSA. The CDR3 bases are TGTGCCAGCAGCTTAGCGCTCTTAGCGGGAGGGCCTAGAGAGCAGTTCTTC. This codes for CASSLALLAGGPREQFF.

The chain uses TRBV7-3 and TRBJ2-5, with D possibly TRBD2 on 5 matching bases. This CDR3 region has 15 residues. Germline assignment: CDR1 SGHTA and CDR2 FQGTGA. Trimming removed 5 bases at V and 5 bases at J, with 18 bases between. The CDR3 nucleotides are TGTGCCAGCAGCGCCCTGAGAGGCCCGGGGGAGACCCAGTACTTC. Protein product: CASSALRGPGETQYF.